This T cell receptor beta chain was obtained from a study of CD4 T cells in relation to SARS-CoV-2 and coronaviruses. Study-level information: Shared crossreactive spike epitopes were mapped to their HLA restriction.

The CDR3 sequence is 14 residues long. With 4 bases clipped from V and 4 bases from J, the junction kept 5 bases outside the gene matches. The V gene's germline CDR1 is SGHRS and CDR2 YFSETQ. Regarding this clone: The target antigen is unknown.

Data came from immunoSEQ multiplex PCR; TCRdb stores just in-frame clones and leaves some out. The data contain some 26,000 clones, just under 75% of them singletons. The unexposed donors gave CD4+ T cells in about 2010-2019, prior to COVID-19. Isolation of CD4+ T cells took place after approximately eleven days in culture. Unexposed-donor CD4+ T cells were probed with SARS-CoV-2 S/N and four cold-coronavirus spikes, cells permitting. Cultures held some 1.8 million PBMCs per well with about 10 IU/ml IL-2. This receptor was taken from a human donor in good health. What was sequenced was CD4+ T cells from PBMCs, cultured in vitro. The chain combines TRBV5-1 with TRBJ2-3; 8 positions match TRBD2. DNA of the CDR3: TGCGCCAGCAGCCCAGCGGGAGCAGCAGATACGCAGTATTTT. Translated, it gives CASSPAGAADTQYF.